This T cell receptor (beta chain) was profiled in a study of cytomegalovirus exposure and HLA in healthy donors. Study overall: Previous work identified roughly 120 million unique TCR beta sequences from around 200 million T cells.

Study-wide results and caveats: TCR beta chain V- and J-gene trimming was linked, in a later analysis, to a missense variant in DCLRE1C.

PCR employed 60 Vbeta and 13 Jbeta primers. The table came from immunoSEQ multiplex PCR; TCRdb's copy has only in-frame clones and leaves some out. The table lists under 150,000 clones, about 80% of them singletons, with 0.95% to 1.5% in the top ten. Comments on this clone: Its antigen is currently unknown.

Looked up from germline, CDR1 is SGHTA and CDR2 is FQGNSA. The CDR3 is made up of 18 amino acids. V shed 4 bases, J shed 4 bases, and the junction held 15 bases outside the gene matches. The clonotype was recovered from a girl aged 2-10 years in good health and CMV-seronegative. The sample comprised PBMCs. This sequence joins TRBV7-2 and TRBJ2-3, with TRBD2 matching over 9 bases. CDR3 in amino acids: CASSSEPPGGRVADTQYF. The CDR3 DNA is TGTGCCAGCAGCTCCGAACCGCCTGGCGGGAGGGTAGCAGATACGCAGTATTTT.